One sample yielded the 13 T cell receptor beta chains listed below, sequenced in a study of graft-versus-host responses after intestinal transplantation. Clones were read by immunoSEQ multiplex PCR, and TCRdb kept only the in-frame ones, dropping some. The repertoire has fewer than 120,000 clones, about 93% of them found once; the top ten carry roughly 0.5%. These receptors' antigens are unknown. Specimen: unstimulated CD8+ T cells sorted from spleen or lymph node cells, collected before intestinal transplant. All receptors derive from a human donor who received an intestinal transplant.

CDR3: CASTLVPAGAEAFF. CDR3 nucleotide sequence: TGCGCCAGCACCCTAGTTCCGGCCGGCGCTGAAGCTTTCTTT. The rearrangement uses TRBV5-1 and TRBJ1-1; D is unclear. V gave up 6 bases and J gave up 6 bases, with 18 bases separating them. CDR1 SGHRS and CDR2 YFSETQ come from the germline V gene. The CDR3 totals 14 residues.

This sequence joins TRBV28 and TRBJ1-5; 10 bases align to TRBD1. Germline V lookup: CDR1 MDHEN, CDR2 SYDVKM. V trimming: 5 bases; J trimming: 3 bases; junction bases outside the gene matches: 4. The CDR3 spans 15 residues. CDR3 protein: CASSTGTGDNQPQHF. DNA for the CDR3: TGTGCCAGCAGTACCGGGACAGGGGACAATCAGCCCCAGCATTTT. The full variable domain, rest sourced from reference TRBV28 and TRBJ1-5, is DVKVTQSSRYLVKRTGEKVFLECVQDMDHENMFWYRQDPGLGLRLIYFSYDVKMKEKGDIPEGYSVSREKKERFSLILESASTNQTSMYLCASSTGTGDNQPQHFGDGTRLSIL.

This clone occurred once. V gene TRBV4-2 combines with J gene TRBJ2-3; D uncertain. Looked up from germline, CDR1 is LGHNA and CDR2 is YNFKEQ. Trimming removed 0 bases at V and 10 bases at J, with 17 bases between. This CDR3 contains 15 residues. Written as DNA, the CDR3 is TGTGCCAGCAGCCAAGATCGGGTAGCTTTCGGTGCGCAGTATTTT. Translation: CASSQDRVAFGAQYF.

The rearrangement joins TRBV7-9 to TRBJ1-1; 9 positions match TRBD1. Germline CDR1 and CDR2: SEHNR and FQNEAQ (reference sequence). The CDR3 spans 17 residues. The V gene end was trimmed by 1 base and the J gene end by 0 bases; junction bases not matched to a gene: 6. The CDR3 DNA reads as TGTGCCAGCAGCTTAGGGTTCGGGACAGGGATGAACACTGAAGCTTTCTTT. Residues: CASSLGFGTGMNTEAFF.

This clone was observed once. The CDR3 loop reads CASSNKHQPSGNTIYF. CDR3 bases: TGTGCCAGCAGCAACAAACACCAGCCCTCTGGAAACACCATATATTTT. The chain uses TRBV5-4 and TRBJ1-3; D is ambiguous. Germline V lookup: CDR1 SGHNT, CDR2 YYREEE (reference sequence). The CDR3 runs to 16 residues. The V gene lost 4 bases and the J gene lost 0 bases, with 14 bases spanning the gap.

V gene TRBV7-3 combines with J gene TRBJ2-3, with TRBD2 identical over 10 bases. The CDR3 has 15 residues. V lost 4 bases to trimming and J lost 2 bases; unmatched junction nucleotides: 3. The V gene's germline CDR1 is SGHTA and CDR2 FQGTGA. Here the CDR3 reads CASSSSGRVTDTQYF. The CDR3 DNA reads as TGTGCCAGCAGCTCAAGCGGGAGGGTCACAGATACGCAGTATTTT.

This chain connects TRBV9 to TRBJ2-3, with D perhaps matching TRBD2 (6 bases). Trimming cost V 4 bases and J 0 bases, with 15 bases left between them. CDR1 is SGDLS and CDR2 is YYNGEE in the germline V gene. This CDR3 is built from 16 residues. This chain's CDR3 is CASSRGGRASTDTQYF. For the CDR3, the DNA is TGTGCCAGCAGCCGTGGAGGGAGAGCTAGCACAGATACGCAGTATTTT.

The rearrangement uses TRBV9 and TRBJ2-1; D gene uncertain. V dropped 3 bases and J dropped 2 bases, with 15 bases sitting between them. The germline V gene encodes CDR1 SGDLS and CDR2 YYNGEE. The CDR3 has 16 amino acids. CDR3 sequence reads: CASSGRSADAYNEQFF. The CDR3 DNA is TGTGCCAGCAGCGGGCGTTCGGCGGACGCCTACAATGAGCAGTTCTTC.

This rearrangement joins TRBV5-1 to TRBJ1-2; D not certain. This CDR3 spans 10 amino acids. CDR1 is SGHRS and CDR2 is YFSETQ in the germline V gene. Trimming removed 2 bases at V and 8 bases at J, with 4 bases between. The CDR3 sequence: CASSFAGYTF. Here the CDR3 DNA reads TGCGCCAGCAGCTTCGCCGGCTACACCTTC.

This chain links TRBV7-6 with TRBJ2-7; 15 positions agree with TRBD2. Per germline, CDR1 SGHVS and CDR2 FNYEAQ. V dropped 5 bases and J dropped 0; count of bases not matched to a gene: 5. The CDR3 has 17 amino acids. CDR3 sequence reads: CASSQGLAGGLSYEQYF. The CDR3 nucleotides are TGTGCCAGCAGCCAGGGACTAGCGGGAGGCCTCTCCTACGAGCAGTACTTC.

CDR3 residues: CASSSSGTPFNEQFF. CDR3 coding DNA: TGTGCCAGCAGCTCTTCGGGTACCCCCTTTAATGAGCAGTTCTTC. The rearrangement uses TRBV7-9 and TRBJ2-1; D gene unclear. Trimming stripped 4 bases from V and 7 bases from J, with 17 bases between. The CDR3 covers 15 residues. The germline gives CDR1 SEHNR, CDR2 FQNEAQ (reference sequence).

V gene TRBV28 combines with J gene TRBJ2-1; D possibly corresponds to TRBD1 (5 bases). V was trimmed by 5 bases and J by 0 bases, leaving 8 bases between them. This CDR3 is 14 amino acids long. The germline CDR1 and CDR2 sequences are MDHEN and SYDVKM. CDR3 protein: CASSLQGSYNEQFF. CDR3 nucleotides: TGTGCCAGCAGTCTGCAGGGCTCCTACAATGAGCAGTTCTTC.

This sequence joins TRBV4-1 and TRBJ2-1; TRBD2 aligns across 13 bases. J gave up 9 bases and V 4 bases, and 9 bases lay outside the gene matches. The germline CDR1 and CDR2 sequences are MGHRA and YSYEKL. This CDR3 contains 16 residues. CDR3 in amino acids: CASSLESGLAGVEQFF. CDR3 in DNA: TGCGCCAGCAGCCTCGAGTCCGGACTAGCGGGAGTTGAGCAGTTCTTC.